This T cell receptor beta chain is from a study of T cells after yellow fever vaccination. Via MiXCR, TCRdb re-called the 5' RACE reads, giving one row per CDR3 protein. The sample contains hundreds of thousands of distinct CDR3 sequences, 7.5% to 9% of which appear only once. This clonotype was seen ten or more times. This specimen was CD4+ T cells sorted from PBMCs, taken 5 days after the yellow fever booster vaccination. The TCR was taken from a man aged 18 to 30 who received the YFV17D yellow fever vaccine.

This chain's CDR3 is CASSQDLATGDYEQYF. The CDR3 DNA sequence: TGCGCCAGCAGCCAAGATCTGGCGACAGGGGACTACGAGCAGTACTTC. The gene calls are TRBV4-3 and TRBJ2-7, with TRBD1 matching 8 bases. With 0 bases clipped from V and 3 bases from J, the junction kept 7 bases outside the gene matches. Germline V lookup: CDR1 LGHNA, CDR2 YSLEER. The CDR3 runs to 16 residues.